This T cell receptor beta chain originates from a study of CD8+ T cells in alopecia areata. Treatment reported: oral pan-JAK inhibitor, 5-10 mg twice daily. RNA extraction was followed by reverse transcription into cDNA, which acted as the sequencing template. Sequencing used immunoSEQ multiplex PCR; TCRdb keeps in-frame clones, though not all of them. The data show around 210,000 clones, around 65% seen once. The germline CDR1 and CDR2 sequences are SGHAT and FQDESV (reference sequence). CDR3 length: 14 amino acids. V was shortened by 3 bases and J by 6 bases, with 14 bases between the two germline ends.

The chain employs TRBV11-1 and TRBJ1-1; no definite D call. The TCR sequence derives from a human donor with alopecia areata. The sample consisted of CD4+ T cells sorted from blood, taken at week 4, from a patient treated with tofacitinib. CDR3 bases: TGTGCCAGCAGCTTCAGACCGACCCCCGCTGAAGCTTTCTTT. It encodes CASSFRPTPAEAFF.